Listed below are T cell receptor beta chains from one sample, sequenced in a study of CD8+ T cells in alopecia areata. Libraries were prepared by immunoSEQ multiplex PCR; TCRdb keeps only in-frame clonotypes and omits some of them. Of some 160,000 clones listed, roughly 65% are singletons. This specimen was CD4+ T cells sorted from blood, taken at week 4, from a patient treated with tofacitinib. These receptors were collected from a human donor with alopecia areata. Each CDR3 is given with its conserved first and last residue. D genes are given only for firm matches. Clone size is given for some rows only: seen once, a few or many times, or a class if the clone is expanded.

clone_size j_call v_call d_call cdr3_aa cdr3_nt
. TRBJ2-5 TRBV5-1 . CASSLRDRQETQYF TGCGCCAGCAGCCTCCGGGACCGCCAAGAGACCCAGTACTTC
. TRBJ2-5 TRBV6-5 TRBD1 CASRTGRETQYF TGTGCCAGCCGGACAGGGCGAGAGACCCAGTACTTC
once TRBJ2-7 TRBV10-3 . CAISEGGASYF TGTGCCATCAGTGAGGGGGGGGCCTCGTACTTC
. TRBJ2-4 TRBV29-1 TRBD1 CSATGEGNIQYF TGCAGCGCTACAGGGGAAGGAAACATTCAGTACTTC
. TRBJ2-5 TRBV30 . CAWSGGLQTMTQYF TGTGCCTGGAGCGGGGGACTCCAAACCATGACCCAGTACTTC
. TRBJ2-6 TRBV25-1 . CASSAPDSGANVLTF TGTGCCAGCAGTGCGCCAGACTCTGGGGCCAACGTCCTGACTTTC
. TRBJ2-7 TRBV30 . CAWSVGGRSYEQYF TGTGCCTGGAGTGTGGGGGGAAGGTCCTACGAGCAGTACTTC
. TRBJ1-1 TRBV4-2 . CASSQGGENTEAFF TGTGCCAGCAGCCAAGGGGGGGAGAACACTGAAGCTTTCTTT
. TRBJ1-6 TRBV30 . CAWRLTGRNSPLHF TGTGCCTGGAGACTGACAGGTAGAAATTCACCCCTCCACTTT
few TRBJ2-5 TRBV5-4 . CASSHTAGGELPGETQYF TGTGCCAGCAGCCATACGGCAGGCGGGGAACTTCCAGGGGAGACCCAGTACTTC
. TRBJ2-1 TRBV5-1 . CASSLVGGLIDEQFF TGCGCCAGCAGCTTGGTGGGGGGGCTGATCGATGAGCAGTTCTTC
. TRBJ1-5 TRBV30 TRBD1 CAWSAQGVGNQPQHF TGTGCCTGGAGTGCACAGGGGGTGGGCAATCAGCCCCAGCATTTT
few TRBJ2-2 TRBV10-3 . CAISGSPSDTGELFF TGTGCCATCAGTGGGTCTCCCTCGGACACCGGGGAGCTGTTTTTT
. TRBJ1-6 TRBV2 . CASSYEPGRLNSPLHF TGTGCCAGCAGCTATGAACCGGGACGGCTAAATTCACCCCTCCACTTT
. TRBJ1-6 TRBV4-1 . CASSLGPPGRNSPLHF TGCGCCAGCAGCCTCGGGCCCCCTGGTCGGAATTCACCCCTCCACTTT
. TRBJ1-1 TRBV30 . CAWRSKGMNTEAFF TGTGCCTGGAGGTCGAAGGGGATGAACACTGAAGCTTTCTTT
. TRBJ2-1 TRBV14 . CASSPAVEQFF TGTGCCAGCAGCCCCGCGGTTGAGCAGTTCTTC
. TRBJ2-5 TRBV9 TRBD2 CASSVASGGARETQYF TGTGCCAGCAGCGTAGCTAGCGGGGGGGCCCGCGAGACCCAGTACTTC
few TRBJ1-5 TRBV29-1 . CSVEGEVDSNQPQHF TGCAGCGTTGAAGGAGAGGTTGATAGCAATCAGCCCCAGCATTTT
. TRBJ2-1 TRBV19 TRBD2 CASSMPKGLAANEQFF TGTGCCAGTAGTATGCCGAAGGGACTAGCTGCCAATGAGCAGTTCTTC
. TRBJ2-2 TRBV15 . CATSRRGTGELFF TGTGCCACCAGCAGGAGGGGCACCGGGGAGCTGTTTTTT
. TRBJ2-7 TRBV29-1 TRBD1 CSVVDRWTYEQYF TGCAGCGTTGTGGACAGGTGGACCTACGAGCAGTACTTC
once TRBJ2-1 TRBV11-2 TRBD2 CASSQGLAGAYNEQFF TGTGCCAGCAGTCAGGGGCTAGCGGGGGCCTACAATGAGCAGTTCTTC
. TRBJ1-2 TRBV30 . CAWAFSGTLGYTF TGTGCCTGGGCGTTCTCCGGGACATTGGGCTACACCTTC
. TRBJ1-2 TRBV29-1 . CSVDGTVSNYGYTF TGCAGCGTTGACGGGACGGTTTCTAACTATGGCTACACCTTC
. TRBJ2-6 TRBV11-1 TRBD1 CASSMQGTGGSGANVLTF TGTGCCAGCAGCATGCAAGGGACAGGGGGCTCTGGGGCCAACGTCCTGACTTTC
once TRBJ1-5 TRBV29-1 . CSVGYVRNQPQHF TGCAGCGTTGGCTACGTTCGCAATCAGCCCCAGCATTTT